The 9 T cell receptor beta chains below were found in one sample sequenced in a study of chemoradiotherapy in HPV16-positive cancers. Clones were sequenced by immunoSEQ multiplex PCR, and TCRdb holds only the in-frame ones, with some missing. The table lists tens of thousands of clones, roughly 80% of them singletons. Specimen: blood, collected from a patient who underwent chemoradiotherapy. Source of these receptors: a human donor with HPV-associated anogenital cancer.

V and J are TRBV27 and TRBJ2-4; no clear D. Trimming left V 5 bases short and J 1 base short, with 9 bases between. This CDR3 comprises 14 residues. Germline assignment: CDR1 MNHEY and CDR2 SMNVEV (reference sequence). The DNA of the CDR3 is TGTGCCAGCAGTCTTGGAATTGCCAAAAACATTCAGTACTTC. It translates to CASSLGIAKNIQYF.

This clone has only a few counts. The V and J genes are TRBV7-9 and TRBJ1-5; no clear D. There are 14 residues in the CDR3. Germline V CDR1 and CDR2: SEHNR, FQNEAQ (reference sequence). Between the trimmed V and J ends, which lost 5 bases and 4 bases, there was a span of 12 bases. The CDR3 DNA reads as TGTGCCAGCAGCCAAGCGGGCACAAATCAGCCCCAGCATTTT. This encodes CASSQAGTNQPQHF.

The chain is built from TRBV19 and TRBJ1-5, with 9 bases matching TRBD1. The CDR3 is 16 amino acids. Trimming cost V 8 bases and J 7 bases; bases outside gene matches: 15. Germline-derived CDR1 and CDR2 are LNHDA and SQIVND (reference sequence). The CDR3 sequence is CASRSSGTGIWQPQHF. For the CDR3, the DNA is TGTGCCAGTCGTAGCTCAGGGACAGGGATATGGCAGCCCCAGCATTTT.

The rearrangement joins TRBV6-1 to TRBJ2-5, with TRBD1 matching over 7 bases. V lost 3 bases to trimming and J lost 5 bases; unmatched junction nucleotides: 12. CDR3 length: 16 amino acids. Germline CDR1 MNHNS, CDR2 SASEGT. CDR3 nucleotide sequence: TGTGCCAGCAGTGAGATCGTGAGGGCAGGGGGTGAGACCCAGTACTTC. It encodes CASSEIVRAGGETQYF.

In its sample, this clone was seen a few times. J is TRBJ2-5 and V is TRBV10-2, with 7 bases identical to TRBD1. The ends lost 7 bases at V and 1 base at J; junction bases unmatched: 6. Germline lookup yields CDR1 WSHSY and CDR2 SAAADI. CDR3 size: 14 residues. CDR3 sequence: CASTAHRGQETQYF. Here the CDR3 DNA reads TGCGCCAGCACCGCCCACAGGGGCCAAGAGACCCAGTACTTC.

This chain links TRBV5-6 with TRBJ1-2; weak D call: TRBD1 (6 bases). This CDR3 is 14 amino acids long. Germline CDR1 reads SGHDT; CDR2 reads YYEEEE. Trimming stripped 4 bases from V and 2 bases from J, with 12 bases between. CDR3 sequence (DNA): TGTGCCAGCAGCCCCTGGGGGGCCAACTATGGCTACACCTTC. Translating it yields CASSPWGANYGYTF.

The CDR3 loop is CSVSPTGVPYYGYTF. The CDR3 DNA sequence: TGCAGCGTCTCCCCGACGGGCGTCCCCTATTATGGCTACACCTTC. The chain is built from TRBV29-1 and TRBJ1-2; D is unresolved. Germline V gives CDR1 SQVTM, CDR2 ANQGSEA. The CDR3 covers 15 residues. The germline V and J ends were trimmed by 6 bases and 5 bases, with 22 bases remaining between them.

The V call is TRBV6-1, the J call TRBJ1-2; no clear D. Per the germline V gene, CDR1 is MNHNS and CDR2 is SASEGT. V was pared by 4 bases and J by 0 bases, with 9 bases between. This CDR3 has 14 residues. The CDR3 bases are TGTGCCAGCAGTGGACGGGGAGCTAACTATGGCTACACCTTC. Its translation is CASSGRGANYGYTF.

This clone was counted between two and nine times. This rearrangement joins TRBV18 to TRBJ1-6; the D is unclear. This CDR3 is built from 15 residues. The V gene lost 3 bases and the J gene lost 7 bases, with 13 bases spanning the gap. From germline, CDR1 is KGHSH and CDR2 LQKENI. The CDR3 is CASSPLGGRNSPLHF. CDR3 DNA sequence: TGTGCCAGCTCACCTTTGGGTGGGAGGAATTCACCCCTCCACTTT.